The present entry profiles one TCR beta chain with its context. TCRdb's table, derived via immunoSEQ multiplex PCR, lists solely in-frame clones and lacks some. The table has over 30,000 clones, approximately 67% seen once. These data are taken from a study of monozygotic twins with cystic fibrosis. The CDR3 has 16 residues. V trimming: 4 bases; J trimming: 2 bases; junction bases outside the gene matches: 8. CDR1 is SGHRS and CDR2 is YFSETQ in the germline V gene. The J gene is TRBJ1-3, the V gene TRBV5-1; 8 nucleotides match TRBD1. This clonotype originated in a girl between 10 and 17 years old with cystic fibrosis. The sample was blood. CDR3 in DNA: TGCGCCAGCAGCCCACAAACGACAGGGGCTGGAAACACCATATATTTT. Its protein is CASSPQTTGAGNTIYF.